This T cell receptor (beta chain) was profiled in a study of blood T cell repertoires in COVID-19. Germline assignment: CDR1 MNHNS and CDR2 SASEGT. The V gene lost 1 base and the J gene lost 4 bases, with 7 bases spanning the gap. There are 13 residues in the CDR3. A single count supports this clone. The repertoire was sequenced with immunoSEQ multiplex PCR; TCRdb's copy has only in-frame clones and lacks some. Among 150,000 to 200,000 clones, about four fifths were seen once, and the ten largest hold around 12%. The sequence was obtained from a woman aged 80 or older with COVID-19, enrolled during active disease. The rearrangement joins TRBV6-1 to TRBJ1-1; possible D gene TRBD1, 5 bases. The specimen sequenced was peripheral blood. Here the CDR3 reads CASSEVQGTEAFF. The CDR3 DNA follows: TGTGCCAGCAGTGAAGTCCAGGGCACTGAAGCTTTCTTT.